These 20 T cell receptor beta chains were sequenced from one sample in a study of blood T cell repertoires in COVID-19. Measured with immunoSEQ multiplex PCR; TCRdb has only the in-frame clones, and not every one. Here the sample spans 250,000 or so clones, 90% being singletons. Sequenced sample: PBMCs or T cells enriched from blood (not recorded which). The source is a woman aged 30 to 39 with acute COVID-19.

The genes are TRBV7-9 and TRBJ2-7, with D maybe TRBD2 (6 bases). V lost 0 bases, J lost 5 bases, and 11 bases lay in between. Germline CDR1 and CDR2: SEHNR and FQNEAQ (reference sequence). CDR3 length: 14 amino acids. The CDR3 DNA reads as TGTGCCAGCAGCTTAGCTGGGGGGTGGAACGAGCAGTACTTC. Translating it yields CASSLAGGWNEQYF.

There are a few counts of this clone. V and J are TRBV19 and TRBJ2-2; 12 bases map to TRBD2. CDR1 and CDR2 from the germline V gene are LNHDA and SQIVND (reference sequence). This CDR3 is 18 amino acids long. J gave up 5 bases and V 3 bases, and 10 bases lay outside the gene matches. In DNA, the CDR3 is TGTGCCAGTAGTATTGGGTTGACTAGCGGGAGTGCGACCGGGGAGCTGTTTTTT. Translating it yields CASSIGLTSGSATGELFF. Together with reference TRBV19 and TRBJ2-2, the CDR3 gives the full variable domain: DGGITQSPKYLFRKEGQNVTLSCEQNLNHDAMYWYRQDPGQGLRLIYYSQIVNDFQKGDIAEGYSVSREKKESFPLTVTSAQKNPTAFYLCASSIGLTSGSATGELFFGEGSRLTVL.

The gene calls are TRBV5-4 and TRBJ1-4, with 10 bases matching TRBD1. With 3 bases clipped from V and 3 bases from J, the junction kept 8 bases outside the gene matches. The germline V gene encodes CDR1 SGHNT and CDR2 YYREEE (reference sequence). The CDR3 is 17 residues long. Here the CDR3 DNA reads TGTGCCAGCAGCTGGGGTCCCGGACAGGGGGCTAATGAAAAACTGTTTTTT. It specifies CASSWGPGQGANEKLFF.

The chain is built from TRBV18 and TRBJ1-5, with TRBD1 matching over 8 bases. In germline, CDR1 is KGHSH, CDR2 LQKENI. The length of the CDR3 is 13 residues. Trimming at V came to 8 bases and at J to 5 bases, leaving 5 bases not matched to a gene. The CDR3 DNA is TGTGCCAGCACCCAGGGGGCCGATCAGCCCCAGCATTTT. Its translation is CASTQGADQPQHF.

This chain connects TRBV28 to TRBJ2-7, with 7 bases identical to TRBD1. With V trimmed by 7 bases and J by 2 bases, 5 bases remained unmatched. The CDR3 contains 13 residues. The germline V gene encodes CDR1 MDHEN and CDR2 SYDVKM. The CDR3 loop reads CASTAGGTYEQYF. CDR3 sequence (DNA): TGTGCCAGCACGGCAGGGGGAACCTACGAGCAGTACTTC.

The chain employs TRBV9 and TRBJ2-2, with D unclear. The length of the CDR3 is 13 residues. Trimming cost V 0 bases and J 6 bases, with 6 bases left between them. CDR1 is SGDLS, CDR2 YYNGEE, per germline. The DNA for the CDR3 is TGTGCCAGCAGCGTAGTTTCTGCCGGGGAGCTGTTTTTT. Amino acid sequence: CASSVVSAGELFF.

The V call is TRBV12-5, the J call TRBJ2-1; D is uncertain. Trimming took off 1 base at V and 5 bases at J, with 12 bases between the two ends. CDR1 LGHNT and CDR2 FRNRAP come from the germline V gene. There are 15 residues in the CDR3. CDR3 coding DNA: TGTGCTAGTGGTTTGGGAGCGTCTTTCCACAATGAGCAGTTCTTC. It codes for CASGLGASFHNEQFF.

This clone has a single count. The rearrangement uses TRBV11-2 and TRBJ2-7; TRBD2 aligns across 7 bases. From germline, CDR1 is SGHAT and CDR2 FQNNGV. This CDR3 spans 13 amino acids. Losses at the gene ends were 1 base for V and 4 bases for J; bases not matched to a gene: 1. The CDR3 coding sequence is TGTGCCAGCAGCTTAGGACTAGCTTACGAGCAGTACTTC. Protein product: CASSLGLAYEQYF.

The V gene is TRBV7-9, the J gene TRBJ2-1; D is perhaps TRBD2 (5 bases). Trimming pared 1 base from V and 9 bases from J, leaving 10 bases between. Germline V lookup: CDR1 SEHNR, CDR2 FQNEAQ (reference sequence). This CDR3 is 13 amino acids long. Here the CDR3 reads CASSLGGDFEQFF. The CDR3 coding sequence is TGTGCCAGCAGCTTAGGGGGAGACTTTGAGCAGTTCTTC.

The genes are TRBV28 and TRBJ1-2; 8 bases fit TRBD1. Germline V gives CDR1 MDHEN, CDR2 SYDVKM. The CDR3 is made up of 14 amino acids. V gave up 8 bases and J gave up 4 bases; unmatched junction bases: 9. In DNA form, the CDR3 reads TGTGCCAGCGGCAGACAGGGGTTTGGCTATGGCTACACCTTC. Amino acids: CASGRQGFGYGYTF.

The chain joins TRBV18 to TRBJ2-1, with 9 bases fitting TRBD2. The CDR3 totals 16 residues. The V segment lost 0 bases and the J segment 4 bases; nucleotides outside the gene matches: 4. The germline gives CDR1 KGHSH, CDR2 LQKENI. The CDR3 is CASSPPRLAEYNEQFF. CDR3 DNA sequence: TGTGCCAGCTCACCACCCCGACTAGCGGAATACAATGAGCAGTTCTTC.

This CDR3 is CASSSYPDSGGSTDTQYF. As DNA, the CDR3 is TGCGCCAGCAGCTCCTACCCGGATAGCGGGGGATCCACAGATACGCAGTATTTT. The gene calls are TRBV5-1 and TRBJ2-3; TRBD2 agrees at 9 bases. There are 18 residues in the CDR3. Germline V lookup: CDR1 SGHRS, CDR2 YFSETQ. The V segment lost 3 bases and the J segment 2 bases; nucleotides outside the gene matches: 13.

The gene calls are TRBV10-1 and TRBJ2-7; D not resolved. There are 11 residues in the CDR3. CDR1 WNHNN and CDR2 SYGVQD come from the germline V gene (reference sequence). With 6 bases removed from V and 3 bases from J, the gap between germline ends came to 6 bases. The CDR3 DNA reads TGCGCCAGCAGGTATTACTACGAGCAGTACTTC. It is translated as CASRYYYEQYF.

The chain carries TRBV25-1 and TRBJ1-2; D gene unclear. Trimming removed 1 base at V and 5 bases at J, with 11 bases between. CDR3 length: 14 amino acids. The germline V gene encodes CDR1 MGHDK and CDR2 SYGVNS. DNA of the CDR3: TGTGCCAGCAGTGAATGGGATGGGAGGTATGGCTACACCTTC. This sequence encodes CASSEWDGRYGYTF.

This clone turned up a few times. The CDR3 DNA is TGTGCCAGCTCAGACGACAGGGTCGGTCGCAATCAGCCCCAGCATTTT. It encodes CASSDDRVGRNQPQHF. The chain is built from TRBV18 and TRBJ1-5; 7 nucleotides agree with TRBD1. Losses at the gene ends were 5 bases for V and 2 bases for J; bases not matched to a gene: 9. This CDR3 is built from 16 residues. Per germline, CDR1 KGHSH and CDR2 LQKENI.

The CDR3 coding sequence is TGTGCCAGCTCGTTGGGAGCCACAGATACGCAGTATTTT. It is translated as CASSLGATDTQYF. The chain has TRBV18 and TRBJ2-3; possible D gene TRBD2, 5 bases. The germline gives CDR1 KGHSH, CDR2 LQKENI. The germline V and J ends were trimmed by 6 bases and 2 bases, with 9 bases remaining between them. CDR3 length: 13 residues.

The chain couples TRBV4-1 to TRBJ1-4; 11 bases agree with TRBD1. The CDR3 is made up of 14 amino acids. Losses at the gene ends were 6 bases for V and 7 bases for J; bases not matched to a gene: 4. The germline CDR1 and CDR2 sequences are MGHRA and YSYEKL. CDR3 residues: CASRSGTGGEKLFF. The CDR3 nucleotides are TGCGCCAGCAGATCCGGGACAGGGGGTGAAAAACTGTTTTTT.

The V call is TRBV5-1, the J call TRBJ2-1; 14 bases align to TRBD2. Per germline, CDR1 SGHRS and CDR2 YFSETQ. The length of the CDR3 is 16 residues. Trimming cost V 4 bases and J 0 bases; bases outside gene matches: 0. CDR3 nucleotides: TGCGCCAGCAGCGGGACTAGCGGGAGCTCCTACAATGAGCAGTTCTTC. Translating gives CASSGTSGSSYNEQFF.

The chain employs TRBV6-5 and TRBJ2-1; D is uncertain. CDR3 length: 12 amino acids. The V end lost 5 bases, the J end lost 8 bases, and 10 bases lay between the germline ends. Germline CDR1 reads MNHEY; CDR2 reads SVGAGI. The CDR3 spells CASSRHSDEQFF. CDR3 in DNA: TGTGCCAGCAGTCGCCATAGTGATGAGCAGTTCTTC.

The CDR3 here is CASSLGRFDYNEQFF. DNA of the CDR3: TGTGCCAGCAGCTTAGGTCGGTTTGATTACAATGAGCAGTTCTTC. The chain joins TRBV7-9 to TRBJ2-1; D gene uncertain. Germline CDR1 and CDR2: SEHNR and FQNEAQ (reference sequence). Trimming pared 1 base from V and 4 bases from J, leaving 11 bases between. This CDR3 is built from 15 residues. Drawing the rest from reference TRBV7-9 and TRBJ2-1, the complete variable domain is DTGVSQNPRHKITKRGQNVTFRCDPISEHNRLYWYRQTLGQGPEFLTYFQNEAQLEKSRLLSDRFSAERPKGSFSTLEIQRTEQGDSAMYLCASSLGRFDYNEQFFGPGTRLTVL.